Below are 19 T cell receptor beta chains sequenced from a single sample in a study of beta chain features in type 1 diabetes. Expressed TCRB transcripts were sequenced because the isolated RNA had all been reverse transcribed beforehand. Here immunoSEQ multiplex PCR was the method, and the copy in TCRdb shows in-frame clones only, minus some. The repertoire holds 140,000 to 150,000 clones, with roughly 50% as singletons. The sequencing sample was made of Tregs from blood. The receptors shown here come from a man younger than 30 in good health.

The gene calls are TRBV7-8 and TRBJ2-6; no clear D gene. This CDR3 comprises 14 residues. The V gene lost 5 bases and the J gene lost 4 bases, with 9 bases spanning the gap. Per germline, CDR1 SGHVS and CDR2 FQNEAQ. In nucleotides, the CDR3 is TGTGCCAGCAGCCCAAGAGTGGGGGCCAACGTCCTGACTTTC. Amino acids: CASSPRVGANVLTF.

Concerning this clone: One end of the junction is discordant with germline, which a read error may explain. The V call is TRBV7-7, the J call TRBJ2-1; tentatively, D is TRBD2 (5 bases). The CDR3 contains 15 residues. The germline V gene has CDR1 SSHAT and CDR2 FNYEAQ (reference sequence). The CDR3 nucleotides are TGTGCTAGCAGCGGCGGCTTTCACTCCTACAATGAGCAGTTCTTC. Translation: CASSGGFHSYNEQFF.

The chain combines TRBV30 with TRBJ2-1, with 7 bases that match TRBD1. Per the germline V gene, CDR1 is GTSNPN and CDR2 is SVGIG (reference sequence). The CDR3 loop spans 14 amino acids. J was trimmed by 4 bases and V by 2 bases; bases with no gene match: 5. CDR3 coding DNA: TGTGCCTGGAGTCCCGGGACAGTTTACAATGAGCAGTTCTTC. Its translation: CAWSPGTVYNEQFF.

The V gene is TRBV4-2, the J gene TRBJ2-5; the D gene is possibly TRBD2 (5 bases). Germline V gene sequence: CDR1 LGHNA, CDR2 YNFKEQ. V was cut by 4 bases and J by 5 bases, with 14 bases left in between. CDR3 length: 14 residues. Written as DNA, the CDR3 is TGTGCCAGCAGCCCGATCGGGGTCCGGGAGACCCAGTACTTC. Its protein is CASSPIGVRETQYF.

V and J are TRBV5-1 and TRBJ1-1, with TRBD1 as a possible D gene (5 bases). The CDR3 loop spans 14 amino acids. V was clipped by 2 bases and J by 2 bases, with 10 bases between them. CDR1 SGHRS and CDR2 YFSETQ come from the germline V gene. CDR3 protein: CASSFGGHNTEAFF. In DNA, the CDR3 is TGCGCCAGCAGCTTTGGTGGACATAACACTGAAGCTTTCTTT. The complete variable domain, with remaining parts taken from reference TRBV5-1 and TRBJ1-1, reads KAGVTQTPRYLIKTRGQQVTLSCSPISGHRSVSWYQQTPGQGLQFLFEYFSETQRNKGNFPGRFSGRQFSNSRSEMNVSTLELGDSALYLCASSFGGHNTEAFFGQGTRLTVV.

This clone was counted a few times. The chain recombines TRBV27 with TRBJ2-5, with a possible D match to TRBD2 (6 bases). The J call is doubtful: the DNA matches TRBJ2-7 better. This CDR3 spans 15 amino acids. Germline-derived CDR1 and CDR2 are MNHEY and SMNVEV (reference sequence). The CDR3 reads CASSPGTLRTYEQYF. Here the CDR3 DNA reads TGTGCCAGCAGTCCCGGGACTTTACGCACCTACGAGCAGTACTTC.

The table lists this clone with a few counts. The V gene is TRBV2, the J gene TRBJ2-7; D gene ambiguous. CDR3 length equals 13 residues. The V gene's germline CDR1 is SNHLY and CDR2 FYNNEI. Trimming shortened V by 3 bases and J by 4 bases, and 10 bases separated the two germline ends. This chain's CDR3 is CASSERSWYEQYF. The CDR3 DNA reads TGTGCCAGCAGTGAGCGGAGCTGGTACGAGCAGTACTTC.

This chain uses TRBV30 with TRBJ2-7; TRBD1 agrees at 10 bases. V lost 5 bases and J lost 3; bases outside the gene matches: 4. The germline CDR1 and CDR2 sequences are GTSNPN and SVGIG (reference sequence). This CDR3 contains 13 residues. The CDR3 sequence: CAWGRDRGYEQYF. The CDR3 DNA sequence: TGTGCCTGGGGTCGGGACAGGGGCTACGAGCAGTACTTC.

The V gene is TRBV6-5, the J gene TRBJ1-5; 8 bases agree with TRBD1. With V trimmed by 7 bases and J by 4 bases, 6 bases remained unmatched. The CDR3 has 14 amino acids. The germline CDR1 and CDR2 sequences are MNHEY and SVGAGI. The CDR3: CASKGQGRNQPQHF. CDR3 in DNA: TGTGCCAGCAAAGGACAGGGTCGGAATCAGCCCCAGCATTTT.

The chain uses TRBV10-3 and TRBJ1-1; no clear D gene. Trimming cost V 0 bases and J 2 bases, with 7 bases left between them. Germline CDR1 is ENHRY and CDR2 is SYGVKD. This CDR3 contains 14 residues. CDR3 sequence: CAISESLLNTEAFF. CDR3 sequence (DNA): TGTGCCATCAGTGAGTCGCTATTAAACACTGAAGCTTTCTTT.

This clone has more than one count but fewer than ten. The chain couples TRBV30 to TRBJ1-1; unclear D gene. With 2 bases removed from V and 12 bases from J, the gap between germline ends came to 10 bases. The CDR3 length is 10 residues. The germline CDR1 and CDR2 sequences are GTSNPN and SVGIG (reference sequence). Here the CDR3 reads CAWSSIGTFF. The CDR3 DNA reads TGTGCCTGGAGTTCAATCGGGACTTTCTTT. Together with reference TRBV30 and TRBJ1-1, the CDR3 gives the full variable domain: SQTIHQWPATLVQPVGSPLSLECTVEGTSNPNLYWYRQAAGRGLQLLFYSVGIGQISSEVPQNLSASRPQDRQFILSSKKLLLSDSGFYLCAWSSIGTFFGQGTRLTVV.

This clone was seen more than once but under ten times. This sequence joins TRBV4-2 and TRBJ2-3; D is perhaps TRBD1 (5 bases). CDR3 length: 14 residues. Germline loops: CDR1 LGHNA, CDR2 YNFKEQ. With 0 bases removed from V and 11 bases from J, the gap between germline ends came to 15 bases. The CDR3 here is CASSQDSRLQGQYF. The DNA for the CDR3 is TGTGCCAGCAGCCAAGATAGTCGGCTCCAGGGGCAGTATTTT.

The chain uses TRBV18 and TRBJ2-3; no clear D. The germline V and J ends were trimmed by 6 bases and 3 bases, with 7 bases remaining between them. CDR1 and CDR2 from the germline V gene are KGHSH and LQKENI. The CDR3 runs 12 residues. CDR3 in amino acids: CASSLRTDTQYF. Written as DNA, the CDR3 is TGTGCCAGCTCCCTCCGGACAGATACGCAGTATTTT. Full variable domain (missing parts from reference TRBV18 and TRBJ2-3): NAGVMQNPRHLVRRRGQEARLRCSPMKGHSHVYWYRQLPEEGLKFMVYLQKENIIDESGMPKERFSAEFPKEGPSILRIQQVVRGDSAAYFCASSLRTDTQYFGPGTRLTVL.

V gene TRBV7-2 combines with J gene TRBJ2-6, with a tentative D call TRBD1 (6 bases). Trimming cost V 5 bases and J 2 bases, with 13 bases left between them. The CDR3 is 16 residues long. Germline assignment: CDR1 SGHTA and CDR2 FQGNSA. The CDR3 protein is CASSPQAGAGANVLTF. DNA of the CDR3: TGTGCCAGCAGCCCCCAAGCAGGGGCTGGGGCCAACGTCCTGACTTTC.

V gene TRBV29-1 combines with J gene TRBJ2-3; 9 bases are a match to TRBD1. CDR3 length: 15 residues. CDR1 and CDR2 from the germline V gene are SQVTM and ANQGSEA. The junction had 8 bases not matched to a gene; V was cut back by 5 bases and J by 2 bases. The CDR3 region is CSVLLTGGSTDTQYF. CDR3 bases: TGCAGCGTTCTACTGACAGGGGGTTCCACAGATACGCAGTATTTT.

J is TRBJ2-1 and V is TRBV28; no firm D call. Germline V gene data show CDR1 as MDHEN and CDR2 as SYDVKM. The V gene lost 2 bases and the J gene lost 7 bases, with 9 bases spanning the gap. The CDR3 runs 13 residues. Here the CDR3 DNA reads TGTGCCAGCAGTTTACAGGTACGGAATGAGCAGTTCTTC. Translated, it gives CASSLQVRNEQFF.

V usage is TRBV28 and J usage is TRBJ1-2; 7 bases match TRBD1. CDR1 is MDHEN and CDR2 is SYDVKM in the germline V gene. Trimming took 8 bases from V and 2 from J; bases not matched to a gene: 2. The CDR3 is made up of 12 amino acids. CDR3 residues: CASRDRNYGYTF. The DNA of the CDR3 is TGTGCCAGCCGGGACAGAAACTATGGCTACACCTTC.

V and J are TRBV6-1 and TRBJ1-5, with 9 bases fitting TRBD1. V was clipped by 6 bases and J by 4 bases; unmatched bases: 4. CDR3 length: 14 amino acids. CDR1 is MNHNS and CDR2 is SASEGT in the germline V gene. CDR3 sequence reads: CASSQQGANQPQHF. The CDR3 nucleotides are TGTGCCAGCAGCCAACAGGGGGCTAATCAGCCCCAGCATTTT.

The gene calls are TRBV5-4 and TRBJ1-4; 7 nucleotides line up with TRBD1. Germline V gene sequence: CDR1 SGHNT, CDR2 YYREEE (reference sequence). CDR3 length equals 14 residues. J gave up 5 bases and V 0 bases, and 1 base lay outside the gene matches. The CDR3 region has the DNA TGTGCCAGCAGCTTGGACAGGGGAAATGAAAAACTGTTTTTT. Its protein product is CASSLDRGNEKLFF.